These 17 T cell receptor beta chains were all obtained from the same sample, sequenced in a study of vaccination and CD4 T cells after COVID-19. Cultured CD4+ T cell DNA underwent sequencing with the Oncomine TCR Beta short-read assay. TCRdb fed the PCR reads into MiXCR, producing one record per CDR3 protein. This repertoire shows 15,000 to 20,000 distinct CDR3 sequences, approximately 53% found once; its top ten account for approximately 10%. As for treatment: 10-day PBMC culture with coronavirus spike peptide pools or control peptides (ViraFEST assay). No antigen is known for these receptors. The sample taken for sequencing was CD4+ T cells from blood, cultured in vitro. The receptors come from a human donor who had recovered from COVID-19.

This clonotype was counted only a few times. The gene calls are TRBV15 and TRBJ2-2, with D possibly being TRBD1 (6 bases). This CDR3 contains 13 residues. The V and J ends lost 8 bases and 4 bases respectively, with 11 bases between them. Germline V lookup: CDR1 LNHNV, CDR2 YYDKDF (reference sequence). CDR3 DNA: TGTGCCACCCGGCCAGGGGTCACCGGGGAGCTGTTTTTT. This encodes CATRPGVTGELFF.

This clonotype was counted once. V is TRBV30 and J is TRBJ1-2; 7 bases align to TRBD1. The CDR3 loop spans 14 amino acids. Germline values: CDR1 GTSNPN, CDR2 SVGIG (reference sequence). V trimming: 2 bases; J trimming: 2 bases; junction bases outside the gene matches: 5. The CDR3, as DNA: TGTGCCTGGAGTCCACGACAGGGCAACTATGGCTACACCTTC. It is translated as CAWSPRQGNYGYTF.

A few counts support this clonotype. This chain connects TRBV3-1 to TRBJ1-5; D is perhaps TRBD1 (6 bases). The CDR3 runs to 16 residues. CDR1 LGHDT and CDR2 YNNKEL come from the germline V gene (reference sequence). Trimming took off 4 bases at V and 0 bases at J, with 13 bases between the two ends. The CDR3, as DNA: TGTGCCAGCAGCCCCGGGACACCTTATAGCAATCAGCCCCAGCATTTT. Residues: CASSPGTPYSNQPQHF.

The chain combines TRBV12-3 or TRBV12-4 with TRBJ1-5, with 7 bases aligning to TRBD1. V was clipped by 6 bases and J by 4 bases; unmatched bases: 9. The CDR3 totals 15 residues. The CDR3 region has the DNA TGTGCCAGCAGCCAGACAGGGATGGGGAATCAGCCCCAGCATTTT. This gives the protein CASSQTGMGNQPQHF.

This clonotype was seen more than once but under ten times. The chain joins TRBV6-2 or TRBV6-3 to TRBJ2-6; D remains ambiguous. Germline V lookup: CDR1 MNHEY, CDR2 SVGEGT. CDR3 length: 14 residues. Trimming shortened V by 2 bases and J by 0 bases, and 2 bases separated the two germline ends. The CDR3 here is CASSYSSGANVLTF. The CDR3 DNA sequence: TGTGCCAGCAGTTACAGCTCTGGGGCCAACGTCCTGACTTTC.

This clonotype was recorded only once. The CDR3 nucleotides read TGTGCCAGCAGTAGTCTACAGGGGGCGGAGACCCAGTACTTC. It translates to CASSSLQGAETQYF. The chain employs TRBV6-1 and TRBJ2-5; 9 bases line up with TRBD1. J gave up 5 bases and V 5 bases, and 6 bases lay outside the gene matches. CDR1 is MNHNS, CDR2 SASEGT, per germline. This CDR3 spans 14 amino acids.

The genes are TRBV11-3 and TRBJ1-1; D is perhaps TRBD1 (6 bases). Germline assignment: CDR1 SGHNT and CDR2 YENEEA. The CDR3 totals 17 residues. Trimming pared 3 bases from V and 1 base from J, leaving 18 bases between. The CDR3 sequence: CASSFGRGAVGNTEAFF. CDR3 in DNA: TGTGCCAGCAGCTTCGGGCGGGGGGCTGTTGGGAACACTGAAGCTTTCTTT. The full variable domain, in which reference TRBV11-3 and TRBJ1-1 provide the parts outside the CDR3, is EAGVVQSPRYKIIEKKQPVAFWCNPISGHNTLYWYLQNLGQGPELLIRYENEEAVDDSQLPKDRFSAERLKGVDSTLKIQPAELGDSAVYLCASSFGRGAVGNTEAFFGQGTRLTVV.

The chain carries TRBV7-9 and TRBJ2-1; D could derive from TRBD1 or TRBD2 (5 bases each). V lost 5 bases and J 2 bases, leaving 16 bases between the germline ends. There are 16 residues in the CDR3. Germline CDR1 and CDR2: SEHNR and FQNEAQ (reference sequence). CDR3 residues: CASSVHGGSTYNEQFF. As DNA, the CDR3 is TGTGCCAGCAGCGTCCATGGGGGTTCTACCTACAATGAGCAGTTCTTC.

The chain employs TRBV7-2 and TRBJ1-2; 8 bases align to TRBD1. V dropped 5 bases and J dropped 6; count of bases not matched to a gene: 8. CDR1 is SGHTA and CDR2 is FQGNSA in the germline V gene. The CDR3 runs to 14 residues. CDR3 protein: CASSGDRTVHGYTF. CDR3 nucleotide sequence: TGTGCCAGCAGCGGGGACAGGACGGTACATGGCTACACCTTC.

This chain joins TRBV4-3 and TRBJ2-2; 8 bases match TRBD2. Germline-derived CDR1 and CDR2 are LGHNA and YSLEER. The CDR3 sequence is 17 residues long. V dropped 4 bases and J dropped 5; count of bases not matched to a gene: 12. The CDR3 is CASSRPQAGVGTGELFF. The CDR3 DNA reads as TGCGCCAGCAGCCGGCCCCAAGCGGGAGTAGGTACCGGGGAGCTGTTTTTT.

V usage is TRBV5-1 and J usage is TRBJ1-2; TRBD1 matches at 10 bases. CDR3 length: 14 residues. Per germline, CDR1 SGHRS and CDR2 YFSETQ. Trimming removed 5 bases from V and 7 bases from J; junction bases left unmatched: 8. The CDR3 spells CASSQTGGVSGYTF. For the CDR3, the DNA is TGCGCCAGCAGTCAGACAGGGGGCGTAAGTGGCTACACCTTC.

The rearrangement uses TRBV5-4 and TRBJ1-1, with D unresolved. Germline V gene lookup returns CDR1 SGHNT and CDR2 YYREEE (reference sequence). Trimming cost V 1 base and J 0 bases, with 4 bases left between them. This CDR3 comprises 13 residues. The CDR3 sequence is CASSLLMNTEAFF. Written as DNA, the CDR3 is TGTGCCAGCAGCTTGTTAATGAACACTGAAGCTTTCTTT.

The CDR3 region is CASSDRHSNQPQHF. The CDR3 DNA reads TGTGCCAGCAGTGACAGGCATAGCAATCAGCCCCAGCATTTT. This chain connects TRBV6-1 to TRBJ1-5; no definite D call. The CDR3 is 14 amino acids. The germline CDR1 and CDR2 sequences are MNHNS and SASEGT. V was shortened by 3 bases and J by 0 bases, with 6 bases between the two germline ends.

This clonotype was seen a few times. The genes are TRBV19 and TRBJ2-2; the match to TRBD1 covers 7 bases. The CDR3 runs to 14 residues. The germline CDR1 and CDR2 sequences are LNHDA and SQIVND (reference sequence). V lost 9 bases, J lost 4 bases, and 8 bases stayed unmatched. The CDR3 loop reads CARGQHFGTGELFF. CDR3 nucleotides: TGTGCCAGGGGACAGCATTTCGGCACCGGGGAGCTGTTTTTT.

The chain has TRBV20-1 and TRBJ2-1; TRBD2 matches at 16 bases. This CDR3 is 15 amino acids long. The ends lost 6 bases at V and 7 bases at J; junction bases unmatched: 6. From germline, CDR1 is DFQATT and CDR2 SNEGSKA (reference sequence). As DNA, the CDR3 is TGCAGTGCGGACGGGACTAGCGGGGGGGGGAATGAGCAGTTCTTC. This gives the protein CSADGTSGGGNEQFF.

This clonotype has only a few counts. CDR3: CASSAGTGSLALHF. The CDR3 region has the DNA TGTGCCAGCAGCGCCGGGACAGGGAGTTTGGCCCTCCACTTT. The chain couples TRBV2 to TRBJ1-6; 9 bases match TRBD1. Germline CDR1 reads SNHLY; CDR2 reads FYNNEI. The CDR3 sequence is 14 residues long. V dropped 6 bases and J dropped 14; count of bases not matched to a gene: 11. Full variable domain (rest looked up from reference TRBV2 and TRBJ1-6): EPEVTQTPSHQVTQMGQEVILRCVPISNHLYFYWYRQILGQKVEFLVSFYNNEISEKSEIFDDQFSVERPDGSNFTLKIRSTKLEDSAMYFCASSAGTGSLALHFGNGTRLTVT.

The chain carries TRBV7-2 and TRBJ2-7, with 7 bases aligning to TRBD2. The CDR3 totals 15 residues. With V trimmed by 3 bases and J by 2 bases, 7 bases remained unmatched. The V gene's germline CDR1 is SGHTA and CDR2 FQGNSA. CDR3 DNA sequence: TGTGCCAGCAGCTTGAACCCGGGACTACCCTACGAGCAGTACTTC. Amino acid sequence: CASSLNPGLPYEQYF.